The 32 T cell receptor beta chains below come from one sample, sequenced in a study of regulatory T cells in long-lasting Graves disease. Described time point: persistent/refractory GD, antithyroid drugs over 5 years with positive TRAb. Isolated PBMC RNA provided the starting material for the TCR library. Sequencing libraries for TCR beta were prepared with iRepertoire HTBI primers and Arm-PCR of CDR3 regions. A single record per CDR3 protein comes from TCRdb applying MiXCR to the multiplex PCR reads. The sample contains over 650,000 distinct CDR3 sequences, around 30% of which appear only once. The input for sequencing was peripheral blood mononuclear cells (PBMCs), taken when the disease was refractory, from a patient treated with antithyroid drugs. The receptors originated from a female donor with Graves disease.

The chain couples TRBV3-1 to TRBJ1-4, with D perhaps TRBD1 (6 bases). Between the trimmed V and J ends, which lost 3 bases and 8 bases, there was a span of 16 bases. CDR3 size: 15 residues. The germline V gene encodes CDR1 LGHDT and CDR2 YNNKEL (reference sequence). CDR3 nucleotides: TGTGCCAGCAGCCACTCGACAGGAGGGAGAGAAAAACTGTTTTTT. Translated, it gives CASSHSTGGREKLFF.

This clonotype was counted many times. The chain links TRBV2 to TRBJ2-1, with TRBD2 matching 11 bases. The germline CDR1 and CDR2 sequences are SNHLY and FYNNEI. V lost 4 bases and J lost 6; bases outside the gene matches: 5. CDR3 length equals 15 residues. In DNA, the CDR3 is TGTGCCAGCAGTGGGCGGCTAGCGGGAGGCAATGAGCAGTTCTTC. It codes for CASSGRLAGGNEQFF.

This clonotype was detected only a few times. The rearrangement joins TRBV3-1 to TRBJ2-2; possible D gene TRBD2, 6 bases. CDR1 is LGHDT and CDR2 is YNNKEL in the germline V gene (reference sequence). The CDR3 is made up of 15 amino acids. V shed 1 base and J shed 1 base, with 7 bases lying between them. The CDR3 sequence is CASSQVGGNTGELFF. The CDR3 DNA reads as TGTGCCAGCAGCCAAGTGGGGGGGAACACCGGGGAGCTGTTTTTT.

This chain joins TRBV5-1 and TRBJ1-4; no clear D. Looked up from germline, CDR1 is SGHRS and CDR2 is YFSETQ. The V end lost 4 bases, the J end lost 0 bases, and 10 bases lay between the germline ends. CDR3 size: 15 residues. The CDR3 here is CASSHGDATNEKLFF. The CDR3 nucleotides read TGCGCCAGCAGCCACGGGGATGCAACTAATGAAAAACTGTTTTTT.

CDR3 sequence: CASSYEAGNYGYTF. CDR3 nucleotide sequence: TGTGCCAGCAGTTACGAGGCAGGCAACTATGGCTACACCTTC. V gene TRBV6-5 combines with J gene TRBJ1-2; D is unresolved. This CDR3 spans 14 amino acids. Trimming left V 2 bases short and J 2 bases short, with 9 bases between. CDR1 is MNHEY and CDR2 is SVGAGI in the germline V gene.

In this sample, this clonotype turned up many times. The chain links TRBV11-2 to TRBJ1-1; 8 bases align to TRBD1. The germline V gene has CDR1 SGHAT and CDR2 FQNNGV. The CDR3 has 15 amino acids. V shed 4 bases and J 1 base; nucleotides not matched to a gene: 5. The CDR3 sequence: CASSSRTGTNTEAFF. The CDR3 coding sequence is TGTGCCAGCAGCTCGAGGACAGGGACGAACACTGAAGCTTTCTTT.

This clonotype was observed a few times. V and J are TRBV20-1 and TRBJ2-7; D is perhaps TRBD1 or TRBD2 (5 bases each). This CDR3 has 16 residues. Germline values: CDR1 DFQATT, CDR2 SNEGSKA (reference sequence). The V gene lost 0 bases and the J gene lost 3 bases, with 18 bases spanning the gap. CDR3 nucleotides: TGCAGTGCTAGAGACACCTCCGGGACCGCCAACTACGAGCAGTACTTC. Its translation is CSARDTSGTANYEQYF.

V and J are TRBV6-2 or TRBV6-3 and TRBJ1-6; D gene unclear. This CDR3 comprises 16 residues. The germline V gene encodes CDR1 MNHEY and CDR2 SVGEGT. Trimming shortened V by 0 bases and J by 5 bases, and 11 bases separated the two germline ends. This CDR3 is CASSYSRRTNNSPLHF. CDR3 nucleotides: TGTGCCAGCAGTTACTCTAGGCGGACCAATAATTCACCCCTCCACTTT.

There are many counts of this clonotype. V and J are TRBV2 and TRBJ2-5; 12 bases map to TRBD2. The V gene end was trimmed by 5 bases and the J gene end by 4 bases; junction bases not matched to a gene: 5. Per the germline V gene, CDR1 is SNHLY and CDR2 is FYNNEI. CDR3 length: 15 amino acids. The CDR3, as DNA: TGTGCCAGCAGTATGCCGGGACTAGCGGGAGAGACCCAGTACTTC. Translated: CASSMPGLAGETQYF.

V and J are TRBV7-3 and TRBJ1-1; D remains unclear. The germline V gene encodes CDR1 SGHTA and CDR2 FQGTGA. CDR3 length equals 14 residues. V dropped 1 base and J dropped 3 bases, with 9 bases sitting between them. CDR3 amino acids: CASSLSGQHTEAFF. The CDR3 bases are TGTGCCAGCAGCTTAAGTGGCCAGCACACTGAAGCTTTCTTT.

The chain couples TRBV7-7 to TRBJ2-5; 9 bases agree with TRBD2. In germline, CDR1 is SSHAT, CDR2 FNYEAQ (reference sequence). This CDR3 has 16 amino acids. J gave up 3 bases and V 5 bases, and 10 bases lay outside the gene matches. DNA for the CDR3: TGTGCCAGCAGCCCATATACCGGGACTAGCAAAGAGACCCAGTACTTC. This encodes CASSPYTGTSKETQYF.

This chain uses TRBV5-1 with TRBJ2-2, with D tentatively TRBD2 (5 bases). There are 14 residues in the CDR3. In germline, CDR1 is SGHRS, CDR2 YFSETQ. Trimming shortened V by 5 bases and J by 4 bases, and 12 bases separated the two germline ends. This chain's CDR3 is CASSSGIGTGELFF. In DNA, the CDR3 is TGCGCCAGCAGTTCCGGGATCGGCACCGGGGAGCTGTTTTTT.

This chain connects TRBV18 to TRBJ2-7, with D possibly TRBD1 on 5 matching bases. Germline CDR1 KGHSH, CDR2 LQKENI. Trimming removed 2 bases from V and 0 bases from J, with 11 bases in between. The CDR3 covers 15 residues. CDR3 loop: CASSPVDSTSYEQYF. CDR3 DNA sequence: TGTGCCAGCTCACCAGTTGACAGTACCTCCTACGAGCAGTACTTC.

The CDR3 here is CASGTGKGQNQPQHF. CDR3 in DNA: TGTGCTAGTGGAACAGGGAAGGGCCAAAATCAGCCCCAGCATTTT. The chain uses TRBV12-5 and TRBJ1-5; a possible D gene is TRBD1 (6 bases). Germline values: CDR1 LGHNT, CDR2 FRNRAP. The CDR3 length is 15 residues. The V end was cut by 6 bases, the J end by 4 bases, with 16 bases between.

This clonotype came up once. V gene TRBV18 combines with J gene TRBJ1-3; D might be TRBD1 (6 bases). The germline V and J ends were trimmed by 3 bases and 2 bases, with 11 bases remaining between them. CDR3 length: 15 amino acids. CDR1 KGHSH and CDR2 LQKENI come from the germline V gene. CDR3 nucleotide sequence: TGTGCCAGCTCACCCCAGGGGATCGCTGGAAACACCATATATTTT. It yields the protein CASSPQGIAGNTIYF.

This chain links TRBV19 with TRBJ1-1; D unclear. CDR1 and CDR2 from the germline V gene are LNHDA and SQIVND (reference sequence). Trimming took 5 bases from V and 2 from J, leaving 12 bases between them. CDR3 size: 14 residues. The CDR3 spells CASSPTTVNTEAFF. In nucleotides, the CDR3 is TGTGCCAGTAGTCCGACGACTGTTAACACTGAAGCTTTCTTT.

This clonotype was observed a handful of times. This chain joins TRBV27 and TRBJ1-6, with TRBD1 identical over 8 bases. The CDR3 length is 15 residues. V shed 0 bases and J 10 bases; nucleotides not matched to a gene: 5. Germline CDR1 and CDR2: MNHEY and SMNVEV (reference sequence). CDR3 sequence: CASSLSGTGLSPLHF. The CDR3 DNA is TGTGCCAGCAGTTTATCCGGGACAGGTCTATCACCCCTCCACTTT.

In this sample, this clonotype turned up a few times. The V gene is TRBV15, the J gene TRBJ1-5; 7 nucleotides line up with TRBD1. CDR1 and CDR2 from the germline V gene are LNHNV and YYDKDF (reference sequence). Trimming cost V 2 bases and J 6 bases; bases outside gene matches: 7. This CDR3 spans 15 amino acids. CDR3 sequence reads: CATSRQTGVVQPQHF. The CDR3 DNA is TGTGCCACCAGCAGACAAACAGGGGTGGTTCAGCCCCAGCATTTT.

This chain joins TRBV25-1 and TRBJ1-3; maybe TRBD1 (6 bases). The CDR3 is 15 amino acids. Looked up from germline, CDR1 is MGHDK and CDR2 is SYGVNS. Trimming took 1 base from V and 3 from J, leaving 10 bases between them. CDR3 coding DNA: TGTGCCAGCAGTGAATCTTGGACAGATGGAAACACCATATATTTT. Its protein is CASSESWTDGNTIYF.

The count of this clonotype is one. The chain employs TRBV5-1 and TRBJ1-1; D unclear. Germline V gene sequence: CDR1 SGHRS, CDR2 YFSETQ. V lost 5 bases and J 3 bases, leaving 14 bases between the germline ends. The CDR3 covers 14 residues. The CDR3 DNA reads as TGCGCCAGCAGGGTGGTGGGGTTTGACACTGAAGCTTTCTTT. Translating it yields CASRVVGFDTEAFF. Full variable domain (missing parts from reference TRBV5-1 and TRBJ1-1): KAGVTQTPRYLIKTRGQQVTLSCSPISGHRSVSWYQQTPGQGLQFLFEYFSETQRNKGNFPGRFSGRQFSNSRSEMNVSTLELGDSALYLCASRVVGFDTEAFFGQGTRLTVV.

In this sample, this clonotype turned up many times. The chain has TRBV5-1 and TRBJ1-2; D ambiguous. V shed 4 bases and J shed 3 bases, with 10 bases lying between them. CDR3 length: 13 residues. Looked up from germline, CDR1 is SGHRS and CDR2 is YFSETQ. This CDR3 is CASSLGIDYGYTF. The DNA for the CDR3 is TGCGCCAGCAGCCTAGGGATCGACTATGGCTACACCTTC.

The V and J genes are TRBV2 and TRBJ2-7, with 10 bases that match TRBD2. This CDR3 has 14 amino acids. Germline V gene sequence: CDR1 SNHLY, CDR2 FYNNEI. V shed 8 bases, J shed 4 bases, and the junction held 8 bases outside the gene matches. CDR3 sequence: CASRGGLASYEQYF. CDR3 DNA: TGTGCCAGCCGAGGGGGACTAGCGAGTTACGAGCAGTACTTC.

The CDR3 here is CASSPSGTLINEQFF. The CDR3 coding sequence is TGTGCCAGCAGTCCATCCGGGACCCTAATCAATGAGCAGTTCTTC. The V and J genes are TRBV28 and TRBJ2-1, with D perhaps being TRBD1 or TRBD2 (5 bases each). In germline, CDR1 is MDHEN, CDR2 SYDVKM. This CDR3 contains 15 residues. Between the trimmed V and J ends, which lost 5 bases and 6 bases, there was a span of 17 bases.

J is TRBJ1-1 and V is TRBV19; the D gene is possibly TRBD1 (6 bases). Germline V gives CDR1 LNHDA, CDR2 SQIVND (reference sequence). Trimming stripped 9 bases from V and 1 base from J, with 15 bases between. The CDR3 sequence is 14 residues long. The CDR3 reads CASLNLDRNTEAFF. In DNA, the CDR3 is TGTGCCAGCCTAAATCTGGACAGGAACACTGAAGCTTTCTTT.

This clonotype was counted only a few times. The CDR3 region is CSASLRDRASSETQYF. In nucleotides, the CDR3 is TGCAGTGCTAGTCTCCGGGACAGGGCAAGTAGCGAGACCCAGTACTTC. The chain recombines TRBV20-1 with TRBJ2-5; TRBD1 aligns across 9 bases. Germline CDR1 and CDR2: DFQATT and SNEGSKA (reference sequence). This CDR3 has 16 amino acids. V lost 3 bases, J lost 5 bases, and 13 bases stayed unmatched.

This clonotype was observed a few times. The chain uses TRBV29-1 and TRBJ1-2; 8 bases align to TRBD1. J was trimmed by 7 bases and V by 5 bases; bases with no gene match: 6. CDR1 SQVTM and CDR2 ANQGSEA come from the germline V gene. The CDR3 has 12 amino acids. CDR3 loop: CSVSTGGIGYTF. DNA for the CDR3: TGCAGCGTTTCTACAGGGGGGATTGGCTACACCTTC.

Notes on this clonotype: This may arise from a read error, as a much more abundant clone is one base away. V and J are TRBV12-3 or TRBV12-4 and TRBJ1-1, with TRBD1 as a possible D gene (6 bases). V gave up 4 bases and J gave up 10 bases, with 16 bases separating them. The CDR3 is 13 residues long. This chain's CDR3 is CASSSLTGWVAFF. Written as DNA, the CDR3 is TGTGCCAGCAGTTCCCTGACAGGTTGGGTAGCTTTCTTT.

The chain uses TRBV15 and TRBJ1-1; D remains unclear. Trimming cost V 0 bases and J 5 bases, with 7 bases left between them. The CDR3 contains 13 residues. Germline V gene lookup returns CDR1 LNHNV and CDR2 YYDKDF (reference sequence). CDR3 protein: CATSRDYLTEAFF. In nucleotides, the CDR3 is TGTGCCACCAGCAGAGATTATTTGACTGAAGCTTTCTTT.

This clonotype has just a few counts. The chain links TRBV6-5 to TRBJ1-5; D ambiguous. V was clipped by 2 bases and J by 5 bases, with 10 bases between them. CDR1 is MNHEY and CDR2 is SVGAGI in the germline V gene. This CDR3 region has 14 residues. DNA of the CDR3: TGTGCCAGCAGTTACGGAGGGAGAGATCAGCCCCAGCATTTT. Translated: CASSYGGRDQPQHF.

The CDR3 region is CASSLHITGEQYF. The CDR3 nucleotides are TGTGCCAGCAGCTTACACATTACGGGGGAGCAGTACTTC. The chain links TRBV13 to TRBJ2-7, with a possible D match to TRBD2 (5 bases). CDR3 size: 13 residues. Trimming shortened V by 2 bases and J by 7 bases, and 12 bases separated the two germline ends. Germline CDR1 PRHDT, CDR2 FYEKMQ (reference sequence).

This clonotype was seen a few times. The chain employs TRBV28 and TRBJ1-1; D uncertain. The CDR3 loop spans 14 amino acids. Germline loops: CDR1 MDHEN, CDR2 SYDVKM. The V end lost 2 bases, the J end lost 4 bases, and 11 bases lay between the germline ends. CDR3 coding DNA: TGTGCCAGCAGTTTAAGGGCAGCCATCACTGAAGCTTTCTTT. Its protein is CASSLRAAITEAFF.

V is TRBV3-1 and J is TRBJ2-1; tentative D call: TRBD2 (6 bases). V lost 1 base to trimming and J lost 16 bases, with 14 bases between them. The CDR3 loop spans 12 amino acids. CDR1 and CDR2 (germline): LGHDT, YNNKEL (reference sequence). The CDR3 sequence is CASSQVDGLHFF. CDR3 DNA: TGTGCCAGCAGCCAAGTCGACGGACTACATTTCTTC.